These 5 T cell receptor beta chains share one sample of origin, sequenced in a study of T cells in Graves' hyperthyroidism and ophthalmopathy (dated by TCRdb to between 2019 and 2020). Libraries came from multiplex PCR. The sequencer listed for this sample is Illumina HiSeq 2000. The TCR beta CDR3 regions were amplified from RNA transcripts. The TCR CDR3 was subjected to a first round of RT-PCR using the HTBI primer set and the Qiagen OneStep RT-PCR kit. TCRdb itself trimmed the public reads at Q25 with fastp, ran MiXCR and retained productive beta chains. Rows with one shared CDR3 protein collapse into an entry with the most common genes and DNA. The sample table contains about 270,000 distinct CDR3 sequences; only one count was recorded for 20% to 30% of them. More than 25% of the sample rests with the top ten. Sequences were obtained from blood. All receptors derive from a man in his forties with Graves' hyperthyroidism that later progressed to Graves' ophthalmopathy.

The rearrangement uses TRBV27 and TRBJ2-7; possibly TRBD1 or TRBD2 for D (5 bases each). Germline V gives CDR1 MNHEY, CDR2 SMNVEV (reference sequence). This CDR3 spans 14 amino acids. Deletions cut 4 bases from V and 2 bases from J, with 12 bases between. The CDR3 loop is CASSSRDGAYEQYF. The DNA of the CDR3 is TGTGCCAGCAGTTCCCGGGACGGGGCCTACGAGCAGTACTTC.

This clonotype was observed at least ten times. The rearrangement uses TRBV28 and TRBJ1-1; the match to TRBD1 covers 10 bases. V shed 7 bases, J shed 5 bases, and the junction held 10 bases outside the gene matches. CDR1 is MDHEN and CDR2 is SYDVKM in the germline V gene. This CDR3 spans 15 amino acids. The CDR3 DNA is TGTGCCAGCATCTGGGGGACAGGGGTAGGAACTGAAGCTTTCTTT. Translated, it gives CASIWGTGVGTEAFF.

This clonotype was seen many times. V gene TRBV5-1 combines with J gene TRBJ2-7, with 9 bases fitting TRBD2. This CDR3 spans 16 amino acids. Unmatched junction bases numbered 12, after V lost 3 bases and J lost 5 bases. Germline V gene data show CDR1 as SGHRS and CDR2 as YFSETQ. In DNA form, the CDR3 reads TGCGCCAGCAGCTCCCAAACGGTAGCGGGAGTTCACGAGCAGTACTTC. Translation gives CASSSQTVAGVHEQYF. Combining the CDR3 with reference TRBV5-1 and TRBJ2-7 gives the whole variable domain KAGVTQTPRYLIKTRGQQVTLSCSPISGHRSVSWYQQTPGQGLQFLFEYFSETQRNKGNFPGRFSGRQFSNSRSEMNVSTLELGDSALYLCASSSQTVAGVHEQYFGPGTRLTVT.

This clonotype was picked up one time. The genes are TRBV6-5 and TRBJ1-2; D unresolved. The germline V gene encodes CDR1 MNHEY and CDR2 SVGAGI. This CDR3 region has 14 residues. Between the trimmed V and J ends, which lost 2 bases and 1 base, there was a span of 8 bases. CDR3 loop: CASSYQVDNYGYTF. CDR3 DNA sequence: TGTGCCAGCAGTTACCAGGTGGATAACTATGGCTACACCTTC.

This clonotype appeared many times. The chain has TRBV12-3 or TRBV12-4 and TRBJ2-7; 13 bases match TRBD2. CDR3 length: 14 amino acids. J gave up 0 bases and V 8 bases, and 1 base lay outside the gene matches. As DNA, the CDR3 is TGTGCCAGCTGGACTAGCGGGAGCTCCTACGAGCAGTACTTC. This gives the protein CASWTSGSSYEQYF.